This entry lists 5 T cell receptor beta chains sequenced from one sample in a study of T-cell memory formation after mild COVID-19. TCRdb passed the 5' RACE reads through MiXCR, listing each CDR3 protein once. The table records more than 150,000 distinct CDR3 sequences, about 9.9% of them present only once. Sequenced: PBMCs or a T cell subset sorted from them (not recorded which). The receptors here all came from a man younger than 35 who had mild COVID-19 (a few samples of this study predate the infection). Cell type and time point are not known.

The J gene is TRBJ1-2, the V gene TRBV20-1, with 7 bases that match TRBD1. From germline, CDR1 is DFQATT and CDR2 SNEGSKA (reference sequence). V dropped 3 bases and J dropped 4; count of bases not matched to a gene: 11. This CDR3 is 15 amino acids long. The chain's CDR3 is CSASQPTGVAYGYTF. CDR3 coding DNA: TGCAGTGCTAGTCAGCCTACAGGGGTGGCCTATGGCTACACCTTC.

This clonotype came up many times. This chain connects TRBV3-1 to TRBJ2-3, with 10 bases matching TRBD2. V gave up 4 bases and J gave up 2 bases; unmatched junction bases: 3. The CDR3 contains 15 residues. CDR1 is LGHDT and CDR2 is YNNKEL in the germline V gene (reference sequence). The CDR3 spells CASSPTSGDTDTQYF. As DNA, the CDR3 is TGTGCCAGCAGCCCCACTAGCGGGGACACAGATACGCAGTATTTT.

The J gene is TRBJ2-1, the V gene TRBV5-1; D perhaps matches TRBD2 (6 bases). The CDR3 consists of 15 residues. Germline loops: CDR1 SGHRS, CDR2 YFSETQ. V was trimmed by 1 base and J by 5 bases, leaving 13 bases between them. The CDR3 loop is CASSLTGVWDNEQFF. The CDR3 region has the DNA TGCGCCAGCAGCTTGACGGGGGTCTGGGACAATGAGCAGTTCTTC.

This clonotype occurred a few times. The chain has TRBV20-1 and TRBJ2-7, with 11 bases aligning to TRBD2. The CDR3 runs 15 residues. The trim removed 5 bases at V and 4 bases at J, leaving 10 bases unmatched. Germline values: CDR1 DFQATT, CDR2 SNEGSKA (reference sequence). CDR3 in amino acids: CSALPGLADSYEQYF. As DNA, the CDR3 is TGCAGTGCTTTGCCGGGACTAGCGGATTCATACGAGCAGTACTTC.

This clonotype was seen repeatedly, ten times or more. V is TRBV5-4 and J is TRBJ2-1; TRBD1 might be the D (5 bases). Trimming stripped 1 base from V and 1 base from J, with 9 bases between. Looked up from germline, CDR1 is SGHNT and CDR2 is YYREEE (reference sequence). The CDR3 loop spans 15 amino acids. This CDR3 reads CASSLSQGSYNEQFF. The DNA for the CDR3 is TGTGCCAGCAGCTTGAGTCAGGGATCCTACAATGAGCAGTTCTTC.